This entry describes one T cell receptor (beta chain). This entry belongs to a study of cytomegalovirus exposure and HLA in healthy donors. Repertoires were generated with immunoSEQ multiplex PCR, while TCRdb's copy carries only in-frame clones and drops some. The profile covers 90,000 to 140,000 clones, with about 88% appearing a single time and about 4% taken by the ten largest. Sequencing used PBMCs. This TCR derives from a woman between 18 and 30 years old in good health and CMV-seropositive.

As DNA, the CDR3 is TGCGCCAGCAGCTTGGAATCGAGGGGGAACATTCAGTACTTC. This codes for CASSLESRGNIQYF. The V and J genes are TRBV5-1 and TRBJ2-4; TRBD1 might be the D (6 bases). The germline V gene has CDR1 SGHRS and CDR2 YFSETQ. V was trimmed by 0 bases and J by 7 bases, leaving 11 bases between them. The CDR3 has 14 residues.